The T cell receptor beta chain described here comes from a study of T cells in Graves' hyperthyroidism and ophthalmopathy. Study-level information: It was at initial diagnosis, before any treatment, that peripheral blood was collected.

This CDR3 has 15 amino acids. V gave up 8 bases and J gave up 0 bases, with 11 bases separating them. In germline, CDR1 is MNHNS, CDR2 SASEGT. From RNA transcripts, TCR beta CDR3 regions were amplified. The HTBI primer set was used in a first-round RT-PCR of the TCR CDR3. TCRdb re-called the multiplex PCR reads through MiXCR, storing one row per CDR3 protein. The sample consists of hundreds of thousands of distinct CDR3 sequences, around 20% of them appearing once. Patients affected by ophthalmopathy presented a Clinical Activity Score of at least 3, a NOSPECS grade of at least 4, and disease duration below 3 months. Study-wide points: Blood held most thyroid clonotypes expanded above 0.001 frequency. A model of 13 V-J features distinguished ophthalmopathy from stable hyperthyroidism.

As concerns this clonotype: Its antigen is currently unknown.

The source is a man younger than 45 with Graves' ophthalmopathy. Input material: blood. The chain is built from TRBV6-1 and TRBJ1-6; D gene unclear. CDR3 loop: CASCNSGSYNSPLHF. CDR3 nucleotides: TGTGCCAGCTGTAATTCGGGCTCCTATAATTCACCCCTCCACTTT.